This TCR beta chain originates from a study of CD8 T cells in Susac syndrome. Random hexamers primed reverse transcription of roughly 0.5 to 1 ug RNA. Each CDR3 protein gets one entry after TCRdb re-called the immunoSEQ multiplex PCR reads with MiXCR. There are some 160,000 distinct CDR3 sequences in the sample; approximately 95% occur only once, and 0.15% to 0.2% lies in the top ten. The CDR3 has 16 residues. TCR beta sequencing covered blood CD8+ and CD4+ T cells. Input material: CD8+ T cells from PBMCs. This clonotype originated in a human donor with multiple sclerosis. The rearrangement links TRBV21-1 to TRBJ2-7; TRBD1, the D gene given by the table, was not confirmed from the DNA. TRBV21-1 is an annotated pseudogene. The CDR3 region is CASSRNQGDSSYEQYF. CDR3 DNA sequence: TGTGCCAGCAGTCGAAACCAGGGCGATAGCTCCTACGAGCAGTACTTC.